Included here is one TCR beta chain sequence, with context. The data stem from a study of cytomegalovirus exposure and HLA in healthy donors. About the research overall: There were nearly 120 million unique TCR beta sequences, drawn from roughly 200 million T cells, in an earlier analysis. Unique TCRs numbering some 80 million, obtained from HLA-typed donors, made up an early data release.

Primers for the PCR totalled 60 Vbeta and 13 Jbeta. Using immunoSEQ multiplex PCR, the repertoire was profiled, and TCRdb retains in-frame clones only, with some absent. The sample lists approximately 150,000 clones, around 78% occurring once. The CDR3 has 15 residues. J gave up 2 bases and V 0 bases, and 0 bases lay outside the gene matches. The germline gives CDR1 LNHNV, CDR2 YYDKDF (reference sequence). This chain joins TRBV15 and TRBJ2-7, with 11 bases matching TRBD2. Sequencing input: PBMCs. The clonotype comes from a man aged 35-49 years in good health and CMV-seronegative. The CDR3 reads CATSRELAGAYEQYF. CDR3 in DNA: TGTGCCACCAGCAGAGAACTAGCGGGAGCCTACGAGCAGTACTTC.